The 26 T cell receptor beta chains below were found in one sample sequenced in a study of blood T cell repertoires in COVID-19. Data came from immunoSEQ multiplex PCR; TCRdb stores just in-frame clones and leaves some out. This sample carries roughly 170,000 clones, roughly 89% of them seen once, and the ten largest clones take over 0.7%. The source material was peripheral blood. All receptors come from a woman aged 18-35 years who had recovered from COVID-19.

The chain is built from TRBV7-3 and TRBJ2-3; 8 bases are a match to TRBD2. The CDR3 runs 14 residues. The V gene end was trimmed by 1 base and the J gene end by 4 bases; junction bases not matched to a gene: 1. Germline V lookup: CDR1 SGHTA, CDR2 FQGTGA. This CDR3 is CASSLSSGADTQYF. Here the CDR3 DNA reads TGTGCCAGCAGCTTAAGTAGCGGGGCAGATACGCAGTATTTT.

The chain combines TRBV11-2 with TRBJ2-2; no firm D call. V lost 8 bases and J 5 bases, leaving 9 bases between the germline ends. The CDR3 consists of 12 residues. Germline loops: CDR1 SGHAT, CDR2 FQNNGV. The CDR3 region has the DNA TGTGCCAGCGCTTCTATTACCGGGGAGCTGTTTTTT. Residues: CASASITGELFF.

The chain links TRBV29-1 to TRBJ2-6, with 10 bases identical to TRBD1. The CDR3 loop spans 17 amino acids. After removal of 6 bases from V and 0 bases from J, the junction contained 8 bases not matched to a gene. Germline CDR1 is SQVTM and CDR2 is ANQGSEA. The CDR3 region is CSVGPGQGTSGANVLTF. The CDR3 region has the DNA TGCAGCGTCGGACCGGGACAGGGGACCTCTGGGGCCAACGTCCTGACTTTC.

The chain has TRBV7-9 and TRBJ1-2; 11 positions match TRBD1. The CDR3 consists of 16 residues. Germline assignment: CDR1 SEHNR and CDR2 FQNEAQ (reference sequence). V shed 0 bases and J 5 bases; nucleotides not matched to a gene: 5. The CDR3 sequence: CASSLAGDRGFYGYTF. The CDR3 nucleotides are TGTGCCAGCAGCTTAGCGGGGGACAGGGGGTTTTATGGCTACACCTTC.

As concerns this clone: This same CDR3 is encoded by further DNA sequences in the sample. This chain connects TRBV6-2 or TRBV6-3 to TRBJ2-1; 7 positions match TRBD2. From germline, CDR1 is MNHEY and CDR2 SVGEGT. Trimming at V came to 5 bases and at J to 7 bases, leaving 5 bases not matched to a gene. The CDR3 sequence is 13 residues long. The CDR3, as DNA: TGTGCCAGCAGTCCCAGGACTAGAAATGAGCAGTTCTTC. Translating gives CASSPRTRNEQFF.

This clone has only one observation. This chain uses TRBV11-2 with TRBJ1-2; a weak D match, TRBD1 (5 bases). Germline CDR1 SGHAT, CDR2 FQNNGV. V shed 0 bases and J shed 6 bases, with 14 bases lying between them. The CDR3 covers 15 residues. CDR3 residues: CASSLEWQGRDGYTF. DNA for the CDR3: TGTGCCAGCAGCTTAGAATGGCAGGGTCGCGATGGCTACACCTTC.

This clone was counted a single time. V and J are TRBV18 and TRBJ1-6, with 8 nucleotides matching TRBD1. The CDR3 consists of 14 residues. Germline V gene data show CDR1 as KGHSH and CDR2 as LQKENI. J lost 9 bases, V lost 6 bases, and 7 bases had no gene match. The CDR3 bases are TGTGCCAGCTCGATGGGACAGGCGATTTCACCCCTCCACTTT. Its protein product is CASSMGQAISPLHF.

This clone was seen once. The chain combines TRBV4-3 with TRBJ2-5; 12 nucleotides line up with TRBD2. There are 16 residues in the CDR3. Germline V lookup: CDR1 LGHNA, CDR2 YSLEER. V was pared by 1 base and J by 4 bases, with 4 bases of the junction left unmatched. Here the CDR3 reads CASSQGLAGEAETQYF. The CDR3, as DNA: TGCGCCAGCAGCCAAGGACTAGCGGGAGAGGCAGAGACCCAGTACTTC.

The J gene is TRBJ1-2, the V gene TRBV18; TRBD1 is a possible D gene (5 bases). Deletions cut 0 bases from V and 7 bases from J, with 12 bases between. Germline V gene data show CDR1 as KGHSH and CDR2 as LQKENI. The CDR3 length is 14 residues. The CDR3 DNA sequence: TGTGCCAGCTCACCACCACAGGAATCCGGTGGCTACACCTTC. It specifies CASSPPQESGGYTF.

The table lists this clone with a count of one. CDR3: CASRTGTETGNTIYF. As DNA, the CDR3 is TGTGCCAGCAGAACCGGGACAGAGACTGGAAACACCATATATTTT. V is TRBV6-5 and J is TRBJ1-3, with 7 bases lining up with TRBD1. The V gene's germline CDR1 is MNHEY and CDR2 SVGAGI. V gave up 6 bases and J gave up 2 bases; unmatched junction bases: 7. CDR3 size: 15 residues.

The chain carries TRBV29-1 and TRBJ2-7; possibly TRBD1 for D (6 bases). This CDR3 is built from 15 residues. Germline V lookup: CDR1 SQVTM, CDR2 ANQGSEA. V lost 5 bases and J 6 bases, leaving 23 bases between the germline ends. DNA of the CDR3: TGCAGCGTTTGTAACAGGGAAGACTGGGTCTGCGAGCAGTACTTC. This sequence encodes CSVCNREDWVCEQYF.

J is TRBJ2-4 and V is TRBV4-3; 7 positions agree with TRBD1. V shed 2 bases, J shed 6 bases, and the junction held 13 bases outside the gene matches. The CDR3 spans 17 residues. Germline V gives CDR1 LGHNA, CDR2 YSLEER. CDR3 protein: CASSQHEDRFAGNIQYF. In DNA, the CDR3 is TGCGCCAGCAGCCAACACGAGGACAGGTTCGCTGGAAACATTCAGTACTTC.

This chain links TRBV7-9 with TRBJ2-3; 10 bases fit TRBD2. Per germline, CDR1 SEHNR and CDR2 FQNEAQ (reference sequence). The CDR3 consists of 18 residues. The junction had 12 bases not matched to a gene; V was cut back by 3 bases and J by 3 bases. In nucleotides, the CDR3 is TGTGCCAGCAGCTTGCCAGGCAGCGGGAGGGCCGGGACAGATACGCAGTATTTT. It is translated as CASSLPGSGRAGTDTQYF.

Here the CDR3 reads CASSRTTAPLGTEAFF. The CDR3 DNA sequence: TGTGCCAGCAGCAGAACAACAGCTCCCCTTGGCACTGAAGCTTTCTTT. This chain uses TRBV7-9 with TRBJ1-1; D gene uncertain. V lost 5 bases, J lost 4 bases, and 20 bases lay in between. Germline CDR1 and CDR2: SEHNR and FQNEAQ (reference sequence). The CDR3 is 16 amino acids.

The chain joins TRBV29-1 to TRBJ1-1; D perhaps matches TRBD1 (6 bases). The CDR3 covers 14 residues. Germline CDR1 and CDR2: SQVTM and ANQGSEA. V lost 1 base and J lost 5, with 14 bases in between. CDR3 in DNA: TGCAGCGTTGAAGTAAGGACAGTCGGAACTGAAGCTTTCTTT. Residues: CSVEVRTVGTEAFF.

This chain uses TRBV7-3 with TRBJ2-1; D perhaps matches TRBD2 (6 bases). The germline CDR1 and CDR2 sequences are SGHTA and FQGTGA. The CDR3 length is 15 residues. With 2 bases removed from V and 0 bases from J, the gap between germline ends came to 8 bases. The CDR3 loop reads CASSLSGDSYNEQFF. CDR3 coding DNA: TGTGCCAGCAGCTTATCGGGGGACTCCTACAATGAGCAGTTCTTC. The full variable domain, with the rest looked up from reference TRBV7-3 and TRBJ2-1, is GAGVSQTPSNKVTEKGKYVELRCDPISGHTALYWYRQSLGQGPEFLIYFQGTGAADDSGLPNDRFFAVRPEGSVSTLKIQRTERGDSAVYLCASSLSGDSYNEQFFGPGTRLTVL.

CDR3 in DNA: TGTGCCAGCAGCCACAGCATGGGGGGAATGAACACTGAAGCTTTCTTT. Translating gives CASSHSMGGMNTEAFF. This rearrangement joins TRBV3-1 (or the pseudogene TRBV3-2) to TRBJ1-1, with a tentative D call TRBD1 (5 bases). The CDR3 is made up of 16 amino acids. Trimming removed 3 bases from V and 0 bases from J, with 14 bases in between. From germline, CDR1 is LGHDT and CDR2 YNNKEL (reference sequence).

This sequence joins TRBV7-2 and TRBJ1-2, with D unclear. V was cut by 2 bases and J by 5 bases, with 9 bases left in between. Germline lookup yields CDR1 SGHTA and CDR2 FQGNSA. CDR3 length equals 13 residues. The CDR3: CASSLSGGYGYTF. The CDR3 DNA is TGTGCCAGCAGCTTAAGCGGCGGGTATGGCTACACCTTC. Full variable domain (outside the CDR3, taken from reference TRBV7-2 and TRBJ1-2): GAGVSQSPSNKVTEKGKDVELRCDPISGHTALYWYRQSLGQGLEFLIYFQGNSAPDKSGLPSDRFSAERTGGSVSTLTIQRTQQEDSAVYLCASSLSGGYGYTFGSGTRLTVV.

CDR3 DNA sequence: TGCAGCACCAAACAGGGAGGGGAGACCCAGTACTTC. Protein: CSTKQGGETQYF. The chain is built from TRBV29-1 and TRBJ2-5, with D perhaps matching TRBD2 (7 bases). Germline CDR1 and CDR2: SQVTM and ANQGSEA. The CDR3 runs 12 residues. V was trimmed by 8 bases and J by 5 bases, leaving 15 bases between them. Variable domain in full (rest from reference TRBV29-1 and TRBJ2-5): SAVISQKPSRDICQRGTSLTIQCQVDSQVTMMFWYRQQPGQSLTLIATANQGSEATYESGFVIDKFPISRPNLTFSTLTVSNMSPEDSSIYLCSTKQGGETQYFGPGTRLLVL.

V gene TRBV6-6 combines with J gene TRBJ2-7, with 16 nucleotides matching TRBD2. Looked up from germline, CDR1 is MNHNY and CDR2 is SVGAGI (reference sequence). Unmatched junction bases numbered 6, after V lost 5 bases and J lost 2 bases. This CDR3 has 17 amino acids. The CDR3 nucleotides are TGTGCCAGCAGTCCGGGACTAGCGGGGGGGCTGACCTACGAGCAGTACTTC. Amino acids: CASSPGLAGGLTYEQYF.

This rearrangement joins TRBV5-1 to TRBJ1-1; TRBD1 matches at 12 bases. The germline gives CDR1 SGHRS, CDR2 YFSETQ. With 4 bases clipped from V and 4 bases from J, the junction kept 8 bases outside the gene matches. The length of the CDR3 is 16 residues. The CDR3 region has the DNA TGCGCCAGCAGCCCCGGGACAGGGGGCCGAGGCACTGAAGCTTTCTTT. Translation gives CASSPGTGGRGTEAFF.

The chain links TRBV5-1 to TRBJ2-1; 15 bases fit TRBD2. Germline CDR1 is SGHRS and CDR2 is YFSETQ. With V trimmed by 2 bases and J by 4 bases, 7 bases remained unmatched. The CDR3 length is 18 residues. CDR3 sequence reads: CASSLGLAGGPGYNEQFF. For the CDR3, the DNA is TGCGCCAGCAGCTTAGGACTAGCGGGGGGGCCGGGATACAATGAGCAGTTCTTC.

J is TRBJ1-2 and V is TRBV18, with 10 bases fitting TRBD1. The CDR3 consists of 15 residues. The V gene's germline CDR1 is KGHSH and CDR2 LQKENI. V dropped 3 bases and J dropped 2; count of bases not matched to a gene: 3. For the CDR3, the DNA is TGTGCCAGCTCACCTGTGGGACAGGGGAACTATGGCTACACCTTC. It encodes CASSPVGQGNYGYTF. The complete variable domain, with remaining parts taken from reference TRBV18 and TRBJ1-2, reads NAGVMQNPRHLVRRRGQEARLRCSPMKGHSHVYWYRQLPEEGLKFMVYLQKENIIDESGMPKERFSAEFPKEGPSILRIQQVVRGDSAAYFCASSPVGQGNYGYTFGSGTRLTVV.

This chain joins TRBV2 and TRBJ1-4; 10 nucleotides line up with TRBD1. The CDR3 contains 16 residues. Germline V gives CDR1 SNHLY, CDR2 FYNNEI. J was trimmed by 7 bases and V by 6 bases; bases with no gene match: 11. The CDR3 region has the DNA TGTGCCAGCAGGAGCAGACAGGGGGCTATTGGTGAAAAACTGTTTTTT. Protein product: CASRSRQGAIGEKLFF.

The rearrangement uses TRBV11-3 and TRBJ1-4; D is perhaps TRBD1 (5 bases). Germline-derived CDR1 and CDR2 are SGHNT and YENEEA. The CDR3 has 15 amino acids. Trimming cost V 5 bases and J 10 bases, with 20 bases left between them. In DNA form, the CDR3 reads TGTGCCAGCAGCGACCCGAACTTTCAGGGAGGAAAACTGTTTTTT. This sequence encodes CASSDPNFQGGKLFF. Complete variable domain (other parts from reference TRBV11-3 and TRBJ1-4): EAGVVQSPRYKIIEKKQPVAFWCNPISGHNTLYWYLQNLGQGPELLIRYENEEAVDDSQLPKDRFSAERLKGVDSTLKIQPAELGDSAVYLCASSDPNFQGGKLFFGSGTQLSVL.

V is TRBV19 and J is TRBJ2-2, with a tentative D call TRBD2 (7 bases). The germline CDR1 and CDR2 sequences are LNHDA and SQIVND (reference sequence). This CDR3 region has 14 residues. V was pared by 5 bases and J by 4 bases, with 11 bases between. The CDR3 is CASSGGALTGELFF. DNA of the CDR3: TGTGCCAGTAGTGGGGGGGCCCTCACCGGGGAGCTGTTTTTT.